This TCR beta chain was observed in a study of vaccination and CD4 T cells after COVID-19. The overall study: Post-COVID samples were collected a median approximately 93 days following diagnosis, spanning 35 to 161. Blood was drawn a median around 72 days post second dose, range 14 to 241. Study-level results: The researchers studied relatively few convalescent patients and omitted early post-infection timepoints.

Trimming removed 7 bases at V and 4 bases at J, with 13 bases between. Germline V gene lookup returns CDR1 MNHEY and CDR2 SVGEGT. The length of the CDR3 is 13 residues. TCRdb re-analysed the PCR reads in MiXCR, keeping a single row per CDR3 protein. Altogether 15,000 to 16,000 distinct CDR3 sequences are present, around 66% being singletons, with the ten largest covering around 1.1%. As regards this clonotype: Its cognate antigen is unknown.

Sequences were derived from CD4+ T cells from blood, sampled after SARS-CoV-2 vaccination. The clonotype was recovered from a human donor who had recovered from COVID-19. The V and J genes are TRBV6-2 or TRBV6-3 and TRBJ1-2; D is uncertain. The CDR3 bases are TGTGCCAGCAATAAAGCCAGCCTCTATGGCTACACCTTC. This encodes CASNKASLYGYTF.